What follows is one T cell receptor (beta chain) and its context. This clonotype was observed a few times. The clone's antigen remains unknown. The record has no base qualities; no much larger clone is one base away. This specimen comes from a study of T-cell reconstitution after alpha-beta-depleted transplantation in children (dated by TCRdb to about 2016). For context, the study as a whole: T-cell immune reconstitution after TCRalphabeta/CD19-depleted allogeneic hematopoietic cell transplantation in children was quantitatively tracked in the study by means of TCR repertoire profiling.

Study-wide conclusions, independent of this receptor: Over the following months the frequencies of hyperexpanded clones went down, and after one year T-cell counts and TCRbeta diversity were mostly credited to newly produced T cells. In some patients, the high TCRbeta diversity seen at day 60 was put down to recipient T cells and intrathymic progenitors that had survived conditioning. The apparently early alphabetaT-cell count recovery about two months after transplant was reportedly dependent on only several hundred rapidly expanded clones derived from non-depleted graft cells.

The library was produced with PCR. The sequencer listed for this sample is Illumina HiSeq 2500. Molecular barcoding was employed in the preparation of TCR libraries, with unique molecular identifiers being used to normalize TCRbeta repertoire quantification. TCRdb applied fastp at Q25 and MiXCR to the public reads, then kept only in-frame beta chains. Rows with a matching CDR3 protein are joined into one entry that keeps the most common DNA and genes. For this sample the table gives about 210,000 distinct CDR3 sequences, of which approximately 15% were detected only once. The ten largest clones capture around 45% of the sample. Explained via the paper, the treatment or condition label denotes: allogeneic hematopoietic cell transplantation with graft depleted of TCRalphabeta T cells and CD19 B cells. The children who served as transplant recipients had been given grafts of TCRalphabeta/CD19-depleted allogeneic hematopoietic cells.

V has 6 bases trimmed and J has 4 bases trimmed; junction bases matching no gene number 4. The CDR3 holds 14 amino acids from the cysteine to the phenylalanine. Only the CDR3 portion is preserved as DNA: 42 bases, with reading frame beginning at the first base. The receptor chain draws on TRBV12-3 or TRBV12-4 and TRBJ1-1; 11 of the junction bases match TRBD1. Source: PBMCs, mostly from graft donor cells, taken 360 days after TCRalphabeta/CD19-depleted stem cell transplant. This sequence originates from a male patient aged 2 to 9 who had a stem cell transplant for acute lymphoblastic leukemia, so the T cells may come from the graft donor. The DNA reads TGTGCCAGCAGGAGGGACAGGGGGTTCACTGAAGCTTTCTTT. This encodes CASRRDRGFTEAFF.